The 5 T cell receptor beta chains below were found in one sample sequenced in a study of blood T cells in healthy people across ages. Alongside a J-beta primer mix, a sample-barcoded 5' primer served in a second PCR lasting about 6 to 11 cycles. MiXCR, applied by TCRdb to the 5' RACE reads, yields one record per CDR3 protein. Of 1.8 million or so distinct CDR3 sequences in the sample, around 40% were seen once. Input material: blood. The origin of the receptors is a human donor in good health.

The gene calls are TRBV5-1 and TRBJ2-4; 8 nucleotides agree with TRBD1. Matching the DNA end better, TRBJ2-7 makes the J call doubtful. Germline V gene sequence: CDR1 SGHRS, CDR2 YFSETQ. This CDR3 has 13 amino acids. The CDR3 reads CASTQTGAYEQYF. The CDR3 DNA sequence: TGCGCCAGCACCCAGACAGGGGCCTACGAGCAGTACTTC.

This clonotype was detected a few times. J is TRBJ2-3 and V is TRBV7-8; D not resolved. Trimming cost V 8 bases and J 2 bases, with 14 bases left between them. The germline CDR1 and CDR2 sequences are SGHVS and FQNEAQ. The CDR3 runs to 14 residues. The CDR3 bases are TGTGCCAGCGGCGTGGACGCCGCCACAGATACGCAGTATTTT. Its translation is CASGVDAATDTQYF.

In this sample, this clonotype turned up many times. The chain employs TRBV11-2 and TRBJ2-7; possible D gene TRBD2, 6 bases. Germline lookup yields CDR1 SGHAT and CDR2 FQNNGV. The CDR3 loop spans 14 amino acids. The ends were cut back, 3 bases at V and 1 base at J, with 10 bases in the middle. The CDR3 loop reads CASSLEGRSYEQYF. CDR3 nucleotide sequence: TGTGCCAGCAGCTTGGAGGGACGATCCTACGAGCAGTACTTC.

Here the CDR3 DNA reads TGTGCCAGCAGCCCGACCTTTGGCACAGATACGCAGTATTTT. The encoded protein is CASSPTFGTDTQYF. This chain links TRBV7-8 with TRBJ2-3; D unclear. Per the germline V gene, CDR1 is SGHVS and CDR2 is FQNEAQ. This CDR3 comprises 14 residues. Trimming took 5 bases from V and 1 from J, leaving 10 bases between them.

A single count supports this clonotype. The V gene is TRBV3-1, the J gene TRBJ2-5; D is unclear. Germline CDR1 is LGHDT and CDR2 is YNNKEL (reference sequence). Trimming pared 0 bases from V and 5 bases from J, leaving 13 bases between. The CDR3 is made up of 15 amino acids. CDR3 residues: CASSQDQARMETQYF. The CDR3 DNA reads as TGTGCCAGCAGCCAAGATCAGGCTAGGATGGAGACCCAGTACTTC.